This T cell receptor (beta chain) was retrieved from a study of T cell changes during pregnancy in multiple sclerosis. This CDR3 is built from 15 residues. CDR1 is MNHNS, CDR2 SASEGT, per germline. Trimming pared 1 base from V and 4 bases from J, leaving 10 bases between. Sequencing was performed with immunoSEQ multiplex PCR; in TCRdb, only in-frame clones are kept and a portion is missing. The table shows 90,000 to 150,000 clones, with over 85% occurring only once. This sequence joins TRBV6-1 and TRBJ2-2, with D tentatively TRBD2 (5 bases). The sample in question was peripheral blood, obtained before pregnancy. The receptor was derived from a female donor with multiple sclerosis, enrolled in a pregnancy study. CDR3 DNA: TGTGCCAGCAGTGAAGGGACTCTTTCCACCGGGGAGCTGTTTTTT. This codes for CASSEGTLSTGELFF.